This TCR beta chain emerged from a study of PD-1 blockade in classical Hodgkin lymphoma. All trial patients relapsed after autologous stem cell transplantation. Clones were sequenced by immunoSEQ multiplex PCR, and TCRdb holds only the in-frame ones, with some missing. The sample shows tens of thousands of clones, 89% of them seen only once. The V gene's germline CDR1 is LNHDA and CDR2 SQIVND (reference sequence). The CDR3 has 14 amino acids. V gave up 6 bases and J gave up 3 bases; unmatched junction bases: 3. The source is a human donor with classical Hodgkin lymphoma. The specimen comprised peripheral blood mononuclear cells (PBMCs), sampled at baseline. The chain couples TRBV19 to TRBJ1-4, with TRBD1 matching over 8 bases. The DNA for the CDR3 is TGTGCCAGTAGCCGGACAGGGTCTAATGAAAAACTGTTTTTT. Protein sequence: CASSRTGSNEKLFF.